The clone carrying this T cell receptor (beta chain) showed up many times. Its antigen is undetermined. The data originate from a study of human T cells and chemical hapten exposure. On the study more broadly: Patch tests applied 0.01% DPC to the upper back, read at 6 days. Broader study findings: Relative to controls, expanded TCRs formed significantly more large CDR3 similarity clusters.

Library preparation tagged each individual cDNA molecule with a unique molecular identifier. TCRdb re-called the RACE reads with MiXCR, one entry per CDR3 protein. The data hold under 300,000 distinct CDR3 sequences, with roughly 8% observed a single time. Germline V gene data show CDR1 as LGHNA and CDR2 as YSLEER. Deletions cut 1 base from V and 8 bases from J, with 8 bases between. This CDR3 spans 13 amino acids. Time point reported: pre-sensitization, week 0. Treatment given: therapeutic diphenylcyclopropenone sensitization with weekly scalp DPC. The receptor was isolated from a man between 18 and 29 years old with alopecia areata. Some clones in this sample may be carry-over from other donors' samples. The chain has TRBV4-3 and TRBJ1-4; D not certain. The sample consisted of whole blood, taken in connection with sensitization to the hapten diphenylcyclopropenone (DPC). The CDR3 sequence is CASSQGALEKLFF. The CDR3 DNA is TGCGCCAGCAGCCAAGGTGCACTCGAAAAACTGTTTTTT.